These 25 T cell receptor beta chains share one sample of origin, sequenced in a study of naive and memory T cell subsets. The beta constant-region primer was an equimolar mix of two oligonucleotides covering TRBC1 and TRBC2. MiXCR was run by TCRdb on the UMI-ligation and nested PCR reads, yielding one entry per CDR3 protein. The data hold 100,000 or so distinct CDR3 sequences, with 7% observed a single time. What was sequenced was central memory CD4+ T cells from blood. Every receptor here comes from a human donor in good health.

The V and J genes are TRBV5-5 and TRBJ2-2; 8 bases fit TRBD1. The CDR3 consists of 13 residues. Germline V gene data show CDR1 as SGHKS and CDR2 as YYEKEE (reference sequence). The V gene end was trimmed by 10 bases and the J gene end by 1 base; junction bases not matched to a gene: 3. The CDR3 bases are TGTGCCGGGGGGACAGGGAACACCGGGGAGCTGTTTTTT. It encodes CAGGTGNTGELFF.

This clonotype was recorded a few times. The chain is built from TRBV12-3 or TRBV12-4 and TRBJ1-2; TRBD1 aligns across 8 bases. V shed 6 bases and J 5 bases; nucleotides not matched to a gene: 11. This CDR3 region has 15 residues. The CDR3 here is CASSQGQGVRYGYTF. DNA of the CDR3: TGTGCCAGCAGCCAAGGACAGGGTGTGAGGTATGGCTACACCTTC.

This clonotype was detected ten times or more. The chain couples TRBV6-2 or TRBV6-3 to TRBJ2-1; 10 nucleotides agree with TRBD2. Trimming removed 7 bases from V and 9 bases from J; junction bases left unmatched: 9. CDR3 length: 14 amino acids. Germline V gives CDR1 MNHEY, CDR2 SVGEGT. The CDR3 reads CASTILAGVGEQFF. In DNA, the CDR3 is TGTGCCAGCACCATCCTAGCGGGAGTGGGTGAGCAGTTCTTC.

This clonotype was found many times. The V gene is TRBV6-1, the J gene TRBJ1-3; D not certain. Trimming took off 8 bases at V and 2 bases at J, with 13 bases between the two ends. The CDR3 extends over 14 amino acids. The V gene's germline CDR1 is MNHNS and CDR2 SASEGT. The CDR3 is CASQEVVTGNTIYF. CDR3 coding DNA: TGTGCCAGCCAGGAGGTGGTCACTGGAAACACCATATATTTT.

This clonotype has only a few counts. V is TRBV3-1 and J is TRBJ1-5; no firm D call. Between the trimmed V and J ends, which lost 5 bases and 4 bases, there was a span of 12 bases. Germline CDR1 is LGHDT and CDR2 is YNNKEL (reference sequence). The CDR3 has 14 amino acids. The CDR3 region has the DNA TGTGCCAGCAGCTCGTCACTAGGTAATCAGCCCCAGCATTTT. Its protein product is CASSSSLGNQPQHF. Full variable domain (rest looked up from reference TRBV3-1 and TRBJ1-5): DTAVSQTPKYLVTQMGNDKSIKCEQNLGHDTMYWYKQDSKKFLKIMFSYNNKELIINETVPNRFSPKSPDKAHLNLHINSLELGDSAVYFCASSSSLGNQPQHFGDGTRLSIL.

The J gene is TRBJ2-5, the V gene TRBV5-4, with D possibly being TRBD1 or TRBD2 (5 bases each). This CDR3 contains 15 residues. The V and J ends lost 4 bases and 5 bases respectively, with 18 bases between them. CDR1 and CDR2 (germline): SGHNT, YYREEE (reference sequence). The CDR3 DNA reads TGTGCCAGCAGCCGAGACTTGAGGGGATCGGAGACCCAGTACTTC. Its translation is CASSRDLRGSETQYF.

This chain connects TRBV12-3 or TRBV12-4 to TRBJ2-1; D call uncertain. Trimming took off 6 bases at V and 1 base at J, with 13 bases between the two ends. This CDR3 region has 15 residues. This chain's CDR3 is CASSLRTRSYNEQFF. CDR3 bases: TGTGCCAGCAGCCTCAGGACCCGGTCCTACAATGAGCAGTTCTTC.

In its sample, this clonotype was seen a few times. The genes are TRBV30 and TRBJ1-1, with a tentative D call TRBD1 (5 bases). In germline, CDR1 is GTSNPN, CDR2 SVGIG (reference sequence). CDR3 length: 13 amino acids. The V end lost 4 bases, the J end lost 1 base, and 10 bases lay between the germline ends. Here the CDR3 reads CAWKGVWNTEAFF. The CDR3 nucleotides read TGTGCCTGGAAAGGGGTATGGAACACTGAAGCTTTCTTT.

This clonotype was counted many times. The chain combines TRBV7-2 with TRBJ2-3, with TRBD2 identical over 8 bases. This CDR3 spans 14 amino acids. The V gene end was trimmed by 7 bases and the J gene end by 4 bases; junction bases not matched to a gene: 7. The germline gives CDR1 SGHTA, CDR2 FQGNSA. The chain's CDR3 is CASNRGGSPDTQYF. The DNA for the CDR3 is TGTGCCAGCAACCGGGGGGGAAGCCCAGATACGCAGTATTTT.

The rearrangement uses TRBV15 and TRBJ2-1; 14 bases are a match to TRBD2. Per germline, CDR1 LNHNV and CDR2 YYDKDF (reference sequence). CDR3 length: 20 residues. The ends lost 3 bases at V and 5 bases at J; junction bases unmatched: 15. CDR3: CATSSPPGRLAGGENNEQFF. The CDR3 nucleotides are TGTGCCACCAGCAGCCCCCCGGGTAGACTAGCGGGAGGGGAAAACAATGAGCAGTTCTTC.

This clonotype was seen repeatedly, ten times or more. J is TRBJ1-1 and V is TRBV20-1; the match to TRBD1 covers 8 bases. The CDR3 is 14 amino acids. V dropped 1 base and J dropped 1; count of bases not matched to a gene: 2. Germline V gene sequence: CDR1 DFQATT, CDR2 SNEGSKA (reference sequence). CDR3 DNA: TGCAGTGCTAGAGGACAGGGGTCGAACACTGAAGCTTTCTTT. It yields the protein CSARGQGSNTEAFF.

This clonotype was seen repeatedly, ten times or more. The chain employs TRBV20-1 and TRBJ1-2, with TRBD1 as a possible D gene (5 bases). The ends were cut back, 5 bases at V and 5 bases at J, with 18 bases in the middle. The CDR3 totals 14 residues. Germline V lookup: CDR1 DFQATT, CDR2 SNEGSKA (reference sequence). The DNA of the CDR3 is TGCAGTGCTTTGGGGGACTCGGGGGGGTATGGCTACACCTTC. It is translated as CSALGDSGGYGYTF.

The table lists this clonotype with many counts. The V and J genes are TRBV12-3 or TRBV12-4 and TRBJ1-2; D ambiguous. The CDR3 runs to 11 residues. Between the trimmed V and J ends, which lost 10 bases and 7 bases, there was a span of 13 bases. The CDR3 DNA is TGTGCCATTCGGTTGGAAATTGGCTACACCTTC. As protein: CAIRLEIGYTF.

This clonotype was recorded a few times. CDR3 nucleotides: TGTGCCAGCAGCTTAGAGCCCCCCTTACTCCAAGAGACCCAGTACTTC. It encodes CASSLEPPLLQETQYF. The J gene is TRBJ2-5, the V gene TRBV11-2, with D unclear. The length of the CDR3 is 16 residues. Germline V gene lookup returns CDR1 SGHAT and CDR2 FQNNGV. Trimming took 0 bases from V and 1 from J, leaving 12 bases between them.

The chain uses TRBV5-4 and TRBJ2-1; the D gene is possibly TRBD2 (6 bases). The CDR3 runs 15 residues. Trimming removed 4 bases from V and 7 bases from J, with 18 bases in between. The germline CDR1 and CDR2 sequences are SGHNT and YYREEE (reference sequence). CDR3 sequence reads: CASSRDVRGRNEQFF. The CDR3 nucleotides are TGTGCCAGCAGCCGTGATGTGCGGGGCCGAAATGAGCAGTTCTTC.

This clonotype was picked up many times. The rearrangement joins TRBV7-8 to TRBJ1-5; D is perhaps TRBD1 (5 bases). The length of the CDR3 is 13 residues. Looked up from germline, CDR1 is SGHVS and CDR2 is FQNEAQ. V lost 3 bases to trimming and J lost 9 bases, with 12 bases between them. The chain's CDR3 is CASSLEGKRPQHF. CDR3 coding DNA: TGTGCCAGCAGCTTGGAGGGGAAAAGGCCCCAGCATTTT.

This clonotype was observed a few times. The gene calls are TRBV27 and TRBJ2-1; D gene ambiguous. V was pared by 5 bases and J by 0 bases, with 17 bases between. This CDR3 spans 17 amino acids. Germline V gene data show CDR1 as MNHEY and CDR2 as SMNVEV (reference sequence). CDR3 coding DNA: TGTGCCAGCAGTCCCGCGACCCCTAGAGGCTCCTACAATGAGCAGTTCTTC. Translation gives CASSPATPRGSYNEQFF.

This clonotype was seen many times. The chain uses TRBV20-1 and TRBJ2-7, with D unclear. Trimming shortened V by 2 bases and J by 3 bases, and 17 bases separated the two germline ends. This CDR3 is built from 15 residues. Germline V gives CDR1 DFQATT, CDR2 SNEGSKA (reference sequence). The DNA of the CDR3 is TGCAGTGCTAGAAAACGGACGCAACTTAGCTACGAGCAGTACTTC. It codes for CSARKRTQLSYEQYF.

The table lists this clonotype with a few counts. This chain links TRBV19 with TRBJ2-2; D is ambiguous. Trimming stripped 0 bases from V and 7 bases from J, with 12 bases between. Germline V CDR1 and CDR2: LNHDA, SQIVND (reference sequence). This CDR3 is built from 15 residues. This CDR3 reads CASSIDPRSFGELFF. The DNA for the CDR3 is TGTGCCAGTAGTATAGATCCACGTAGTTTCGGGGAGCTGTTTTTT.

There are many counts of this clonotype. V usage is TRBV12-3 or TRBV12-4 and J usage is TRBJ2-4; tentatively, D is TRBD2 (5 bases). The CDR3 consists of 15 residues. V was shortened by 0 bases and J by 1 base, with 7 bases between the two germline ends. DNA of the CDR3: TGTGCCAGCAGTTTAGCGGGAGTTGCCAAAAACATTCAGTACTTC. It yields the protein CASSLAGVAKNIQYF.

This clonotype came up many times. The chain combines TRBV20-1 with TRBJ2-1; 9 bases are a match to TRBD2. J gave up 7 bases and V 0 bases, and 7 bases lay outside the gene matches. The germline V gene encodes CDR1 DFQATT and CDR2 SNEGSKA (reference sequence). The CDR3 sequence is 15 residues long. The CDR3 sequence: CSAREPLAGSNEQFF. The CDR3, as DNA: TGCAGTGCTAGAGAACCACTAGCGGGTAGTAATGAGCAGTTCTTC.

This clonotype was seen more than once but under ten times. The CDR3 reads CASSLQVAGGLNEQFF. The DNA of the CDR3 is TGTGCCAGCAGCTTGCAGGTCGCGGGAGGGCTTAATGAGCAGTTCTTC. The chain carries TRBV5-5 and TRBJ2-1; 9 nucleotides align to TRBD2. Germline CDR1 SGHKS, CDR2 YYEKEE (reference sequence). The CDR3 is 16 amino acids. The trim removed 1 base at V and 7 bases at J, leaving 9 bases unmatched.

J is TRBJ2-1 and V is TRBV24-1; weak D call: TRBD1 (6 bases). Looked up from germline, CDR1 is KGHDR and CDR2 is SFDVKD. Trimming removed 4 bases at V and 10 bases at J, with 22 bases between. The CDR3 spans 16 residues. CDR3 residues: CATSEIQGGRPEEQFF. The DNA for the CDR3 is TGTGCCACCAGTGAGATACAGGGCGGTCGACCGGAGGAGCAGTTCTTC.

The rearrangement uses TRBV30 and TRBJ1-2; unclear D gene. Between the trimmed V and J ends, which lost 6 bases and 9 bases, there was a span of 20 bases. CDR1 GTSNPN and CDR2 SVGIG come from the germline V gene (reference sequence). The CDR3 is made up of 13 amino acids. Written as DNA, the CDR3 is TGTGCCTGTTCTGCGCTTGGGTCAGATCGCTACACCTTC. This sequence encodes CACSALGSDRYTF.

This clonotype was seen ten or more times. This chain uses TRBV20-1 with TRBJ2-4, with a tentative D call TRBD1 (6 bases). Trimming left V 0 bases short and J 8 bases short, with 8 bases between. The length of the CDR3 is 12 residues. The germline V gene encodes CDR1 DFQATT and CDR2 SNEGSKA (reference sequence). The CDR3, as DNA: TGCAGTGCTAGAGATGAGGGGGACATTCAGTACTTC. Translation: CSARDEGDIQYF.